A selection of T cell receptor beta chains follows, all from one sample in a study of cytomegalovirus exposure and HLA in healthy donors. The data were produced by immunoSEQ multiplex PCR, yet TCRdb's version contains in-frame clones alone and is incomplete. This sample has 150,000 to 250,000 clones, with almost 85% found just once. The sequenced material came from PBMCs. The source of these receptors is a woman in her fifties or sixties in good health and CMV-seronegative. The CDR3 runs from the conserved cysteine through the conserved F or W. The order of the fields is J gene, V gene, clone size, D gene, CDR3 protein, CDR3 DNA. The D gene is left open where the match is weak. Only some rows state a clone size, as once, few, many or a class for expanded clones.

J: TRBJ2-7
V: TRBV12-5
size: .
D: TRBD2
CDR3: CASGPGLAGGDEQYF
DNA: TGTGCTAGTGGTCCTGGACTAGCGGGAGGGGACGAGCAGTACTTC

J: TRBJ2-7
V: TRBV5-8
size: .
D: .
CDR3: CASSDPGMTYEQYF
DNA: TGTGCCAGCAGCGATCCCGGGATGACCTACGAGCAGTACTTC

J: TRBJ1-1
V: TRBV27
size: .
D: .
CDR3: CASSRREGNTEAFF
DNA: TGTGCCAGCAGTCGGAGGGAGGGGAACACTGAAGCTTTCTTT

J: TRBJ1-1
V: TRBV19
size: .
D: .
CDR3: CASRRQAQSSNTEAFF
DNA: TGTGCCAGTAGACGACAGGCCCAGTCATCGAACACTGAAGCTTTCTTT

J: TRBJ2-2
V: TRBV27
size: once
D: TRBD1
CDR3: CASSLDRGSTGELFF
DNA: TGTGCCAGCAGTTTGGACAGGGGTTCGACCGGGGAGCTGTTTTTT

J: TRBJ2-7
V: TRBV7-2
size: once
D: .
CDR3: CASSVDGTPPAYEQYF
DNA: TGTGCCAGCAGCGTTGACGGGACTCCGCCAGCCTACGAGCAGTACTTC

J: TRBJ1-5
V: TRBV19
size: few
D: .
CDR3: CASSRTAPSNQPQHF
DNA: TGTGCCAGTAGTAGGACAGCTCCAAGCAATCAGCCCCAGCATTTT

J: TRBJ2-1
V: TRBV27
size: few
D: TRBD2
CDR3: CASCLAEPHYNEQFF
DNA: TGTGCCAGCTGTCTAGCGGAACCCCACTACAATGAGCAGTTCTTC

J: TRBJ2-7
V: TRBV25-1
size: .
D: .
CDR3: CASSEFNEQYF
DNA: TGTGCCAGCAGTGAATTTAACGAGCAGTACTTC

J: TRBJ1-2
V: TRBV6-5
size: .
D: .
CDR3: CASSNSPFNYGYTF
DNA: TGTGCCAGCAGTAACAGTCCGTTTAACTATGGCTACACCTTC

J: TRBJ2-3
V: TRBV7-3
size: .
D: .
CDR3: CASSSQGFADTQYF
DNA: TGTGCCAGCAGCTCCCAGGGGTTCGCAGATACGCAGTATTTT

J: TRBJ2-1
V: TRBV18
size: .
D: TRBD2
CDR3: CASSKLAGGNEQFF
DNA: TGTGCCAGCTCCAAACTAGCGGGAGGCAATGAGCAGTTCTTC

J: TRBJ1-5
V: TRBV28
size: .
D: .
CDR3: CASRTGIDSNQPQHF
DNA: TGTGCCAGCAGAACAGGGATAGATAGCAATCAGCCCCAGCATTTT

J: TRBJ1-2
V: TRBV14
size: .
D: TRBD1
CDR3: CASSRNRGYYGYTF
DNA: TGTGCCAGCAGCCGTAACAGGGGCTACTATGGCTACACCTTC

J: TRBJ2-3
V: TRBV5-1
size: .
D: TRBD1
CDR3: CASSHKIQGGLADTQYF
DNA: TGCGCCAGCAGCCATAAAATACAGGGGGGATTGGCAGATACGCAGTATTTT

J: TRBJ1-4
V: TRBV9
size: .
D: TRBD1
CDR3: CASSPYGQGAEKLFF
DNA: TGTGCCAGCAGTCCGTATGGACAGGGGGCAGAAAAACTGTTTTTT

J: TRBJ1-2
V: TRBV5-1
size: .
D: TRBD1
CDR3: CASSFGQGFGYTF
DNA: TGCGCCAGCAGCTTCGGACAGGGCTTTGGCTACACCTTC

J: TRBJ1-5
V: TRBV6-9
size: .
D: .
CDR3: CASRPHSNQPQHF
DNA: TGTGCTAGTCGCCCCCATAGCAATCAGCCCCAGCATTTT

J: TRBJ2-1
V: TRBV2
size: .
D: TRBD1
CDR3: CASGREGAGNEQFF
DNA: TGTGCCAGCGGTCGAGAGGGGGCAGGCAATGAGCAGTTCTTC

J: TRBJ1-3
V: TRBV18
size: .
D: .
CDR3: CASSPTARGLSSGNTIYF
DNA: TGTGCCAGCTCACCCACGGCGCGGGGCCTCAGCTCTGGAAACACCATATATTTT

J: TRBJ1-1
V: TRBV30
size: .
D: .
CDR3: CAWSVLGGPHGTEAFF
DNA: TGTGCCTGGAGTGTACTAGGGGGACCGCACGGGACTGAAGCTTTCTTT

J: TRBJ2-7
V: TRBV27
size: .
D: .
CDR3: CASTPRGGSYEQYF
DNA: TGTGCCAGCACCCCTCGAGGGGGCTCCTACGAGCAGTACTTC

J: TRBJ2-1
V: TRBV6-6
size: .
D: .
CDR3: CASSYSGSPSYNEQFF
DNA: TGTGCCAGCAGTTACTCTGGTAGCCCCTCCTACAATGAGCAGTTCTTC

J: TRBJ1-1
V: TRBV6-1
size: .
D: .
CDR3: CASSVWAPNTEAFF
DNA: TGTGCCAGCAGTGTTTGGGCCCCAAACACTGAAGCTTTCTTT

J: TRBJ2-1
V: TRBV6-1
size: .
D: TRBD2
CDR3: CASKKGLAGGSEQFF
DNA: TGTGCCAGCAAAAAAGGACTAGCGGGAGGTAGTGAGCAGTTCTTC

J: TRBJ2-7
V: TRBV5-6
size: .
D: .
CDR3: CASSMGRAGREQYF
DNA: TGTGCCAGCAGCATGGGGCGTGCGGGGCGCGAGCAGTACTTC

J: TRBJ2-7
V: TRBV9
size: .
D: .
CDR3: CASSAGDTSYEQYF
DNA: TGTGCCAGCAGCGCCGGGGACACCTCCTACGAGCAGTACTTC